This T cell receptor beta chain stems from a study of beta chain features in type 1 diabetes. CD4+ naive, central memory, regulatory and stem cell-like memory cells were sorted via CD45RO/CCR7/CD25/CD127/CD95/CD27. Losses at the gene ends were 4 bases for V and 4 bases for J; bases not matched to a gene: 9. The CDR3 loop spans 16 amino acids. Germline V lookup: CDR1 SEHNR, CDR2 FQNEAQ (reference sequence). A remark on this clone: Antigen specificity is unknown.

Expressed TCRB transcripts got sequenced, as all isolated RNA was reverse transcribed. Sequenced naive, central memory and regulatory T cell samples produced an average of roughly 3.5 million reads. The repertoire was sequenced with immunoSEQ multiplex PCR; TCRdb's copy has only in-frame clones and lacks some. This sample has about 210,000 clones, with 11% found just once. Study-wide results and caveats: Sequencing the cDNA could make cells with high TCR expression show up more than they should.

This receptor was identified in a man between 18 and 29 years old in good health. The sample consisted of central memory CD4+ T cells from blood. V gene TRBV7-9 combines with J gene TRBJ2-2; TRBD2 aligns across 7 bases. This CDR3 is CASSSGRLAGTGELFF. The CDR3 DNA reads TGTGCCAGCAGCTCTGGGCGCTTAGCGGGCACCGGGGAGCTGTTTTTT.